This TCR beta chain was captured in a study of regulatory T cells in long-lasting Graves disease listed by TCRdb under 2021. General notes on the study: In the newly diagnosed Graves' disease group, patients had been taking antithyroid drugs for less than 3 months. Persistent Graves' disease patients were compared with newly diagnosed Graves' disease patients by peripheral blood TCR sequencing and RNA sequencing. The study was registered as a clinical trial and conducted in China. A total of 33 samples underwent TCR sequencing: about 13 from persistent and 20 from newly diagnosed Graves' disease patients.

To note about this clonotype: Which antigen it targets is not known. Just one base apart from a much larger clone, this may be a read error.

The paper as a whole reports these results and caveats: Sequencing and analysis were limited to the TCR beta chain. Only peripheral blood was studied, because thyroid tissue, the primary lesion, was inaccessible. The authors acknowledged the small sample size as a limitation that may reduce accuracy. More public clonotypes were shared among persistent patients (around 3,000) than among newly diagnosed patients (roughly 1,000). Compared with newly diagnosed patients, persistent Graves' disease patients had lower TCR Shannon entropy and fewer highly expanded clones, which suggests clonal expansion. Persistent disease showed preferential use of TRBV28, TRBJ1-2 and TRBJ2-5, whereas newly diagnosed disease favored TRBV20-1 and TRBJ2-1.

This sample's time point label indicates: newly diagnosed GD, antithyroid drugs for less than 3 months. For both TCR sequencing and RNA sequencing, RNA was extracted from PBMCs in TRIzol. The diagnosis of Graves' disease followed American Thyroid Association guidelines. The patients came from an endocrinology department in Xi'an, China. Each patient gave about 8.1 milliliters of peripheral blood, collected in an EDTA anticoagulant tube. PBMCs were isolated by Ficoll Paque Plus density gradient separation without further T cell sorting. An Agilent 2100 Bioanalyzer and agarose gel were used to check RNA quality, while a NanoDrop 2000 measured RNA concentration. The library came from multiplex PCR. For sequencing, an Illumina HiSeq 4000 was employed. TCR beta libraries were built with iRepertoire HTBI primers and Arm-PCR amplification of CDR3 regions. Gel purification was performed on PCR products prior to sequencing. As for the original processing: Gene usage analysis of CDR3 amino acid clonotypes relied on the 55 to 80 TRBV and about 13 TRBJ segments identified across samples. COPE and FqMerger were used to merge filtered high-quality paired reads into contigs. BLAST was used to align contigs to the IMGT TRBV, TRBD and TRBJ reference genes, and CDR3 was defined following IMGT. Any clonotype with a frequency above 0.1% was classified as a highly expanded clone. Shannon entropy served as the measure of repertoire diversity, while the Gini coefficient captured V-J evenness. A clonotype was considered public if more than one individual shared it. Starting from the raw public reads, TCRdb applied fastp trimming at Q25, assembled clones with MiXCR and retained in-frame beta chains. Rows are combined by CDR3 protein, so each entry shows the most common genes and DNA. What appears here as the V and J calls and clone size reflects TCRdb's work, not the paper's. This sample is represented by about 440,000 distinct CDR3 sequences; about a sixth of them were singletons. The ten largest clonotypes hold roughly 10% of the sample.

The V end loses 3 bases and the J end loses 11 bases, and a stretch of 20 bases separates them. The germline V gene encodes CDR1 MDHEN and CDR2 SYDVKM. The CDR3 goes from the cysteine to the phenylalanine over 15 residues. Only the CDR3 part of the read is kept: 45 bases, read in frame from the first base. This sample also appeared in a second study, on T cells in Graves' hyperthyroidism and ophthalmopathy. Per the second study: A patient counted as having stable Graves' hyperthyroidism if no progression to ophthalmopathy occurred over 18 months of follow-up. Hyperthyroidism patients were newly diagnosed, with disease duration under 2 months, and aged 18 to 65 years. The study excluded patients with uncontrolled infections, other autoimmune diseases, pregnancy or lactation. Diagnoses relied on clinical symptoms, serum thyroxine and TRAb, thyroid ultrasound and orbital computed tomography. A first-round RT-PCR of the TCR CDR3 used the HTBI primer set with the Qiagen OneStep RT-PCR kit. Most expanded thyroid clonotypes (frequency above 0.001) were also detected in blood, suggesting blood repertoires may reflect thyroid immune responses. A model built on a 13 V-J signature distinguished ophthalmopathy from stable hyperthyroidism, reaching about 89% sensitivity and about 81% specificity in cross-validation and 80%/75% in testing. In validation, progression to ophthalmopathy was predicted by the model with roughly 71% sensitivity and roughly 76% specificity, a median of approximately 6.5 months before onset. To identify TCR V-J signatures that set the groups apart, the researchers used a discovery cohort of 100 or so patients, made up of around 42 with Graves' ophthalmopathy and some 58 with stable Graves' hyperthyroidism. An independent validation cohort of fewer than 20 hyperthyroidism patients and more than 15 patients who later progressed to ophthalmopathy tested prospective prediction of ophthalmopathy. The roughly 100 discovery patients were randomly divided into training and test sets at a 7:3 ratio. In about 6 Graves' hyperthyroidism patients, the study also compared T-cell repertoires from thyroid tissue with T-cell repertoires from blood. Once sampling was done, hyperthyroidism patients were given methimazole at a starting dose of 30 mg daily, whereas ophthalmopathy patients were given high-dose intravenous methylprednisolone. Libraries were constructed in a second round of multiplex PCR, after which size selection and purification were carried out. Sequencing of the libraries was done on an Illumina HiSeq2000 using paired-end 100 bp reads. SOAPnuke was used to process the raw data, with reads discarded if the reads contained adapters or uncalled bases, had a mean Phred below 15, or lacked an exact constant-primer or identifier match. High-quality paired reads were merged using COPE v1.2.5, and each unique nucleotide sequence was defined as a clonotype. MiTCR v1.1 was used to align clonotypes to the IMGT TRBV, TRBD and TRBJ reference segments. The analysis included only V-J combinations with a frequency above 0.0001, which together covered 99.2% of the repertoires. The TCS score was defined as the ratio of F50 (clonal expansion) to E x V (chaos), calculated using BLOSUM62-based TCRdist between CDR3 peptides within each V-J. Welch's t-statistics and random forest reduced 450 to 600 V-J features to 10 to 15, which were used in a naive Bayes classifier (R e1071). No statistical method was used to fix the sample size in advance, and group allocation was not hidden from the investigators. TCR Vbeta CDR3 sequencing of some 140 peripheral blood samples (roughly 43 ophthalmopathy, around 80 hyperthyroidism and around 17 progressor patients) is reported in the paper.

Sequences were derived from peripheral blood mononuclear cells (PBMCs), sampled at new diagnosis, from a patient treated with antithyroid drugs. The chain was built from TRBV28 and TRBJ1-5; there is no confident call for the D gene. This sequence was found in a woman in her twenties or thirties with Graves disease. Donor details come from another sample of the same person, matched by shared clones. CDR3 reads: CASSLYPTRGQSQHF. The DNA sequence is given as TGTGCCAGCAGTTTGTACCCCACCCGAGGGCAGTCCCAGCATTTT. Reference TRBV28 and TRBJ1-5 genes cover what lies past the CDR3, so the full variable domain is DVKVTQSSRYLVKRTGEKVFLECVQDMDHENMFWYRQDPGLGLRLIYFSYDVKMKEKGDIPEGYSVSREKKERFSLILESASTNQTSMYLCASSLYPTRGQSQHFGDGTRLSIL.